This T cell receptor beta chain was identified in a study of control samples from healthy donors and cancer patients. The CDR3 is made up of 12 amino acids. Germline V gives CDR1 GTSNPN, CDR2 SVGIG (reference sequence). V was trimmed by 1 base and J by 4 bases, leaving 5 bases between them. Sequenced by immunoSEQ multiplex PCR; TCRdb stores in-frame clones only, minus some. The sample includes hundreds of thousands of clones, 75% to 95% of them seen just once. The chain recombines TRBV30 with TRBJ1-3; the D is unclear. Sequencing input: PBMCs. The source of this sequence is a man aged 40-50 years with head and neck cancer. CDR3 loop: CAWSGLGNTIYF. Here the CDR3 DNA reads TGTGCCTGGAGTGGTTTAGGAAACACCATATATTTT.